Listed below are T cell receptor beta chains from one sample, sequenced in a study of blood T cell repertoires in COVID-19. The data were produced by immunoSEQ multiplex PCR, yet TCRdb's version contains in-frame clones alone and is incomplete. Among roughly 310,000 clones listed, roughly 90% were seen once. The material sequenced was peripheral blood. These TCRs come from a woman aged 50 to 60 with active or convalescent COVID-19. The CDR3 runs from the conserved cysteine through the conserved F or W. A D gene is named only where the DNA matches it firmly.

d_gene	j_gene	v_gene	CDR3aa
-	TRBJ1-2	TRBV30	CAWSVGRGSGYTF
-	TRBJ1-1	TRBV30	CAVGINGVSTEAFF
TRBD2	TRBJ2-7	TRBV7-3	CASSPSGLANEQYF
-	TRBJ1-1	TRBV27	CASSSQNMNTEAFF
-	TRBJ2-5	TRBV19	CASIGPGLEKQETQYF
-	TRBJ2-7	TRBV5-1	CASSLMAEEQYF
-	TRBJ1-1	TRBV6-6	CASPRGTEAFF
-	TRBJ1-1	TRBV18	CASSTLVPGGTEAFF
-	TRBJ2-7	TRBV28	CASRLGHSSSYEQYF
TRBD2	TRBJ2-1	TRBV28	CASSLYGRALGEQFF
TRBD2	TRBJ2-3	TRBV4-1	CASSQDEASGGVGTQYF
-	TRBJ2-7	TRBV11-2	CASSLARVYEQYF
-	TRBJ2-7	TRBV10-3	CAISSGTRGTYEQYF
TRBD2	TRBJ2-1	TRBV4-1	CASSQDVGLRLAGIEQFF
-	TRBJ1-1	TRBV13	CASSFKPGTNTEAFF
TRBD1	TRBJ1-6	TRBV10-3	CAISEGGTDNSPLHF
TRBD2	TRBJ2-3	TRBV5-4	CASSPSAGGGLDTQYF
-	TRBJ1-1	TRBV7-9	CASSLGQANTEAFF
TRBD1	TRBJ1-3	TRBV24-1	CATSDDTGGIGNTIYF
TRBD1	TRBJ1-1	TRBV18	CASSPPNRGGTEAFF
TRBD2	TRBJ2-1	TRBV12-5	CASGLERTSGYNEQFF
-	TRBJ1-1	TRBV7-9	CASSWATGVNTEAFF